The 14 T cell receptor beta chains below all came from one sample that was sequenced in a study of blood T cell repertoires in COVID-19. Assay: immunoSEQ multiplex PCR; the TCRdb copy retains only in-frame clones and omits some. The top ten clones hold under 3.5% of a sample with 200,000 or so clones, 75% to 90% of them seen once. The sequencing input was peripheral blood. The receptor source for this set is a man aged 25 to 45 with COVID-19, enrolled during active disease.

The CDR3 here is CASSVVLNTEAFF. The CDR3 DNA is TGTGCCAGCAGCGTAGTTCTCAACACTGAAGCTTTCTTT. The rearrangement links TRBV9 to TRBJ1-1; D is unclear. From germline, CDR1 is SGDLS and CDR2 YYNGEE. Trimming shortened V by 0 bases and J by 2 bases, and 5 bases separated the two germline ends. The CDR3 totals 13 residues.

The V call is TRBV28, the J call TRBJ1-5; possibly TRBD1 for D (5 bases). Germline V gene lookup returns CDR1 MDHEN and CDR2 SYDVKM. The CDR3 length is 16 residues. The V end was cut by 6 bases, the J end by 2 bases, with 17 bases between. CDR3 bases: TGTGCCAGCAGCGGCCCGGCCAGGGCGGGCAATCAGCCCCAGCATTTT. Translated, it gives CASSGPARAGNQPQHF.

The V call is TRBV27, the J call TRBJ1-4; D not certain. The CDR3 has 16 residues. Trimming shortened V by 6 bases and J by 7 bases, and 21 bases separated the two germline ends. Per germline, CDR1 MNHEY and CDR2 SMNVEV (reference sequence). DNA for the CDR3: TGTGCCAGCAGCCCAGCAGCCGGGGAATGGAGTGAAAAACTGTTTTTT. Translating gives CASSPAAGEWSEKLFF.

The DNA of the CDR3 is TGTGCCAGCAGCCTCGGAGCCGGGGAGCTGTTTTTT. This encodes CASSLGAGELFF. The rearrangement uses TRBV11-3 and TRBJ2-2; D is ambiguous. Germline loops: CDR1 SGHNT, CDR2 YENEEA. V shed 5 bases and J shed 6 bases, with 7 bases lying between them. The CDR3 runs to 12 residues.

The chain carries TRBV15 and TRBJ2-7; D is unclear. Looked up from germline, CDR1 is LNHNV and CDR2 is YYDKDF (reference sequence). Deletions cut 0 bases from V and 1 base from J, with 7 bases between. The CDR3 consists of 14 residues. CDR3 in DNA: TGTGCCACCAGCAGAGATTCCGTTTCCTACGAGCAGTACTTC. It translates to CATSRDSVSYEQYF.

This clone was observed once. J is TRBJ1-2 and V is TRBV5-1; 8 positions agree with TRBD1. V lost 2 bases, J lost 4 bases, and 7 bases stayed unmatched. CDR1 is SGHRS, CDR2 YFSETQ, per germline. The CDR3 spans 15 residues. CDR3 nucleotide sequence: TGCGCCAGCAGCTTCTCACTGGACAGGGCCTATGGCTACACCTTC. Amino acid sequence: CASSFSLDRAYGYTF.

V is TRBV6-1 and J is TRBJ1-5; possible D gene TRBD1, 5 bases. Germline-derived CDR1 and CDR2 are MNHNS and SASEGT. V was clipped by 4 bases and J by 1 base, with 20 bases between them. This CDR3 has 18 amino acids. CDR3: CASSGRGVRVISNQPQHF. CDR3 nucleotide sequence: TGTGCCAGCAGTGGACGGGGGGTCAGAGTTATAAGCAATCAGCCCCAGCATTTT.

The chain has TRBV7-3 and TRBJ2-7; D is possibly TRBD2 (5 bases). V gave up 5 bases and J gave up 4 bases, with 24 bases separating them. CDR1 and CDR2 (germline): SGHTA, FQGTGA. CDR3 size: 17 residues. CDR3 DNA: TGTGCCAGCAGCCCCCCAGCAGCGGCTCTTCGCTTGTACGAGCAGTACTTC. Its protein product is CASSPPAAALRLYEQYF. Full variable domain (missing parts from reference TRBV7-3 and TRBJ2-7): GAGVSQTPSNKVTEKGKYVELRCDPISGHTALYWYRQSLGQGPEFLIYFQGTGAADDSGLPNDRFFAVRPEGSVSTLKIQRTERGDSAVYLCASSPPAAALRLYEQYFGPGTRLTVT.

V is TRBV9 and J is TRBJ1-3; possible D gene TRBD1, 5 bases. V was pared by 6 bases and J by 4 bases, with 14 bases between. The CDR3 length is 14 residues. Germline V gene data show CDR1 as SGDLS and CDR2 as YYNGEE. CDR3 residues: CASTLGLSGNTIYF. The CDR3 DNA reads as TGTGCCAGCACCTTGGGACTGTCAGGAAACACCATATATTTT.

The V call is TRBV7-8, the J call TRBJ1-1; D not resolved. Germline lookup yields CDR1 SGHVS and CDR2 FQNEAQ. The CDR3 spans 15 residues. V lost 5 bases and J lost 5, with 18 bases in between. The CDR3 region is CASSPPILIRTEAFF. CDR3 DNA: TGTGCCAGCAGCCCCCCGATTTTGATTCGGACTGAAGCTTTCTTT. Looking up the rest from reference TRBV7-8 and TRBJ1-1 gives the full variable domain: GAGVSQSPRYKVAKRGQDVALRCDPISGHVSLFWYQQALGQGPEFLTYFQNEAQLDKSGLPSDRFFAERPEGSVSTLKIQRTQQEDSAVYLCASSPPILIRTEAFFGQGTRLTVV.

This chain joins TRBV19 and TRBJ2-1; TRBD2 matches 14 bases. Losses at the gene ends were 7 bases for V and 7 bases for J; bases not matched to a gene: 6. Per the germline V gene, CDR1 is LNHDA and CDR2 is SQIVND (reference sequence). This CDR3 region has 15 residues. CDR3 sequence reads: CASTWGLAGDNEQFF. For the CDR3, the DNA is TGTGCCAGTACCTGGGGACTAGCGGGAGATAATGAGCAGTTCTTC.

V is TRBV24-1 and J is TRBJ1-1, with TRBD1 as a possible D gene (6 bases). Germline lookup yields CDR1 KGHDR and CDR2 SFDVKD. This CDR3 is built from 13 residues. V was shortened by 6 bases and J by 1 base, with 8 bases between the two germline ends. CDR3 residues: CATSQQGNTEAFF. The CDR3 region has the DNA TGTGCCACCAGTCAACAGGGGAACACTGAAGCTTTCTTT.

V usage is TRBV28 and J usage is TRBJ2-3; D is possibly TRBD2 (6 bases). Germline CDR1 reads MDHEN; CDR2 reads SYDVKM. V was trimmed by 7 bases and J by 3 bases, leaving 20 bases between them. This CDR3 is 16 amino acids long. CDR3 sequence: CASTTARRAGTDTQYF. The CDR3 bases are TGTGCCAGCACCACCGCGAGGAGGGCGGGGACAGATACGCAGTATTTT.

The chain recombines TRBV7-2 with TRBJ1-2; TRBD1 aligns across 7 bases. The germline CDR1 and CDR2 sequences are SGHTA and FQGNSA. The length of the CDR3 is 18 residues. Germline trimming cut 1 base from V and 4 bases from J; bases unmatched to any gene: 15. This chain's CDR3 is CASSLGLAGGTPLYGYTF. CDR3 in DNA: TGTGCCAGCAGCTTAGGTTTGGCAGGGGGTACTCCTCTCTATGGCTACACCTTC.